The clone carrying this T cell receptor (beta chain) was recorded once. Its cognate antigen is unknown. Clones were read by immunoSEQ multiplex PCR, and TCRdb kept only the in-frame ones, dropping some. The sample records roughly 32,000 clones, around nine tenths being singletons. The sample's time point: cycle 4 day 1 (C4D1), after around six weeks of nivolumab. Relapses following autologous stem cell transplantation were seen in all patients, with brentuximab vedotin exposure varying. Thawed PBMCs yielded CD4+ T cells through magnetic negative selection. V trimming: 2 bases; J trimming: 4 bases; junction bases outside the gene matches: 7. The CDR3 is made up of 16 amino acids. CDR1 and CDR2 (germline): KGHSH, LQKENI. The data derive from a study of PD-1 blockade in classical Hodgkin lymphoma. General observations from the study: Lower baseline TCR diversity marked trial partial responders and progressors. By C4D1 there was a significant rise in CD4+ TCR diversity but not in CD8+ TCR diversity. Lower baseline TCR diversity was reported for newly diagnosed patients than for healthy donors.

The chain couples TRBV18 to TRBJ2-3; 9 nucleotides align to TRBD2. Sequencing used CD4+ T cells from blood, obtained before the fourth cycle of nivolumab. The TCR comes from a human donor with classical Hodgkin lymphoma. CDR3 in amino acids: CASSPAIAGASDTQYF. Here the CDR3 DNA reads TGTGCCAGCTCACCAGCGATAGCGGGAGCATCAGATACGCAGTATTTT.